The sequence of this TCR beta chain was determined in a study of shared clonotypes between healthy human individuals. Using around 200 ng DNA, roughly 33,000 T cell genomes, the sorted-subset replicate PCRs were run. Some clones are missing from TCRdb's copy, which holds only in-frame ones; the method was immunoSEQ multiplex PCR. Of over 2,000,000 clones in the sample, just over 90% were seen once. Germline values: CDR1 MNHEY, CDR2 SMNVEV (reference sequence). V dropped 2 bases and J dropped 2 bases, with 7 bases sitting between them. The CDR3 extends over 14 amino acids. About this clone itself: This sample also contains other DNA sequences that code for the same CDR3.

It was CD45RO-negative cells, positively selected for CCR7, that made up naive CD8 cells, with terminally differentiated effector memory CD45RA+ cells excluded. Every donor was a Caucasian adult from Nashville, Tennessee. This TCR derives from a man younger than 30 in good health. Some clones in this sample may be carry-over from other donors' samples. The V and J genes are TRBV27 and TRBJ2-1; no definite D call. Sequencing was carried out using naive CD8+ T cells from PBMCs. The DNA of the CDR3 is TGTGCCAGCAGTTTAAGAGCGCCCTACAATGAGCAGTTCTTC. Its protein product is CASSLRAPYNEQFF.